The T cell receptor beta chain described here comes from a study of T-cell reconstitution after alpha-beta-depleted transplantation in children. Study-level results: Once a year had passed after transplant, T-cell counts and diversity came mostly from newly produced T cells. Reported findings indicate that, about two months after transplant, alpha-beta T cells came from several hundred expanded clones, which were derived from non-depleted graft cells. At day 60, the high TCRbeta diversity found in some patients originated from recipient T cells and thymic progenitors that had survived.

V was pared by 5 bases and J by 9 bases, with 13 bases of the junction left unmatched. Germline CDR1 and CDR2: DFQATT and SNEGSKA (reference sequence). This CDR3 region has 15 residues. Preparing the TCRbeta library involved the use of unique molecular identifiers. TCRdb reprocessed the PCR reads with MiXCR, giving one entry per CDR3 protein. Among hundreds of thousands of distinct CDR3 sequences listed, 10% to 15% were seen once. This clonotype was observed many times. The antigen is undetermined. The source was PBMCs, mostly from graft donor cells, collected 360 days after TCRalphabeta/CD19-depleted stem cell transplant. The V gene is TRBV20-1, the J gene TRBJ2-1, with 10 bases matching TRBD2. The clonotype was recovered from a male patient aged 10 to 17 who had a stem cell transplant for acute myeloid leukemia, so the T cells may come from the graft donor. CDR3 coding DNA: TGCAGTGCTCAGAAGCCTAGCGGGAGTTTCGGTGAGCAGTTCTTC. Protein: CSAQKPSGSFGEQFF.